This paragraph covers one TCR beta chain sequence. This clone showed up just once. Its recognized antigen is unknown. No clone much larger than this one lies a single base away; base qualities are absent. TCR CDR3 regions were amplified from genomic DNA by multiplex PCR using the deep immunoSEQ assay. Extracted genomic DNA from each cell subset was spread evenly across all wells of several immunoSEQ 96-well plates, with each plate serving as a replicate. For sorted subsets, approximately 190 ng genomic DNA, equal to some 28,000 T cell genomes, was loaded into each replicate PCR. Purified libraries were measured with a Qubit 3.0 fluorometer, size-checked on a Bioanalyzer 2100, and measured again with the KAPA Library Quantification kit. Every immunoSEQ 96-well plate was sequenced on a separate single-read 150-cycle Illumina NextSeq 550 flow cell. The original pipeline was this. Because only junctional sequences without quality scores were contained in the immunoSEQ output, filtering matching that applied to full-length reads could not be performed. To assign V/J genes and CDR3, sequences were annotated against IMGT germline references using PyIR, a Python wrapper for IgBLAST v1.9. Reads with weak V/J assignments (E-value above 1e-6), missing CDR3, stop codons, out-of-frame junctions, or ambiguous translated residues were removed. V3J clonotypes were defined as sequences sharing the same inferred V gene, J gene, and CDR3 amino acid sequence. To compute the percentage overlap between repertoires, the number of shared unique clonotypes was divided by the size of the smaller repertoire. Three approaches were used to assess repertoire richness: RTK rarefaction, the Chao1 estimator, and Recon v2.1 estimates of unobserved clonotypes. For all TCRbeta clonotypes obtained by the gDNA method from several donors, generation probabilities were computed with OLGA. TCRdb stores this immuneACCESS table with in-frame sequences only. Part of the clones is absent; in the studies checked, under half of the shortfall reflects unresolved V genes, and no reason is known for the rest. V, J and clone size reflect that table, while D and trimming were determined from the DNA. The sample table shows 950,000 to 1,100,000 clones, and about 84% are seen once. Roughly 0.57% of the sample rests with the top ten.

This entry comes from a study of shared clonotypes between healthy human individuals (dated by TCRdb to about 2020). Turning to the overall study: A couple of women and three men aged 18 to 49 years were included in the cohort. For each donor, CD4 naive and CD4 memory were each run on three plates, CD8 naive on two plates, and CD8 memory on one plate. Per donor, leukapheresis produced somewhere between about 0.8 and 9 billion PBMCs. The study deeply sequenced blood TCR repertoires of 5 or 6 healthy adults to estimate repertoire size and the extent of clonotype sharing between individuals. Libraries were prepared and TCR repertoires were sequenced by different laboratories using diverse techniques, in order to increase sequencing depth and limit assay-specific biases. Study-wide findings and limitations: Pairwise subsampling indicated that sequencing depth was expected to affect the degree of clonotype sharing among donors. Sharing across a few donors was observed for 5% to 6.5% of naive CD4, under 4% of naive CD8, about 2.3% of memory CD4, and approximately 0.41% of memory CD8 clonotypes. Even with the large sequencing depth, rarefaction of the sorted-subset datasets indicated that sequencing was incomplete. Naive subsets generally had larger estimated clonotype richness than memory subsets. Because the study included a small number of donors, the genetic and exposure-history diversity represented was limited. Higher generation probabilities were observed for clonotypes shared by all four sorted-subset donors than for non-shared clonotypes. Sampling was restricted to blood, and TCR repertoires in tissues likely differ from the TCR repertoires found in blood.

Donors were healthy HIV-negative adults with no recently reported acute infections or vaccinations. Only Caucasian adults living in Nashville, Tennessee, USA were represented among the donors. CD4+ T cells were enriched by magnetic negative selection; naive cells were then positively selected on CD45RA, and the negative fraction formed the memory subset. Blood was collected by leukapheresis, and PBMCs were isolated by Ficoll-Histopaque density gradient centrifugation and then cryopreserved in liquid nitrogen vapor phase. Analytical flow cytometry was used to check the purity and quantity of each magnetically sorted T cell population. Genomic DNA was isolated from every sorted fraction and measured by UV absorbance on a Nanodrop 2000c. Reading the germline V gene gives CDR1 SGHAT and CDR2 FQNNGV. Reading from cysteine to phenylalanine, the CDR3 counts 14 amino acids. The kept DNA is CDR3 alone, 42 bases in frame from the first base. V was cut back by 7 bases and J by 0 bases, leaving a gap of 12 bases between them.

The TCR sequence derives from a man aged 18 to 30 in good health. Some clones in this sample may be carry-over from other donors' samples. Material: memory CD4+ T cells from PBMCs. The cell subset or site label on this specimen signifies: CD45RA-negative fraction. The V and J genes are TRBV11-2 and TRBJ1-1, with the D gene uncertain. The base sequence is TGTGCCAGCACGCGTTGGACCATGAACACTGAAGCTTTCTTT. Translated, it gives CASTRWTMNTEAFF.